The source of this T cell receptor (beta chain) is a study of cytomegalovirus exposure and HLA in healthy donors. Study-wide background: Findings of an earlier analysis included some 110 million unique TCR beta sequences from 190 million or so T cells.

It was healthy bone marrow donors who served as donors. Concerning this clone itself: Its antigen remains unknown.

Researchers ran the PCR with 60 Vbeta and 13 Jbeta primers. Here immunoSEQ multiplex PCR was the method, and the copy in TCRdb shows in-frame clones only, minus some. The sample lists 140,000 or so clones; less than 85% were seen once. The CDR3 spans 14 residues. The V end was cut by 9 bases, the J end by 5 bases, with 16 bases between. The V gene's germline CDR1 is LNHDA and CDR2 SQIVND (reference sequence). Whole-study results and caveats: Fewer N-insertions than the 666-donor mean were reportedly shown by an Asian-associated ancestry cluster in a later analysis. According to the study, around 150 TCR beta chains were cytomegalovirus-associated.

The sample was PBMCs. The receptor's source is a man aged 18 to 30 in good health and CMV-seropositive. V gene TRBV19 combines with J gene TRBJ2-2; D perhaps matches TRBD1 (5 bases). In DNA form, the CDR3 reads TGTGCCAGCCACCAGGGCTCACGAACCGGGGAGCTGTTTTTT. Its translation: CASHQGSRTGELFF.